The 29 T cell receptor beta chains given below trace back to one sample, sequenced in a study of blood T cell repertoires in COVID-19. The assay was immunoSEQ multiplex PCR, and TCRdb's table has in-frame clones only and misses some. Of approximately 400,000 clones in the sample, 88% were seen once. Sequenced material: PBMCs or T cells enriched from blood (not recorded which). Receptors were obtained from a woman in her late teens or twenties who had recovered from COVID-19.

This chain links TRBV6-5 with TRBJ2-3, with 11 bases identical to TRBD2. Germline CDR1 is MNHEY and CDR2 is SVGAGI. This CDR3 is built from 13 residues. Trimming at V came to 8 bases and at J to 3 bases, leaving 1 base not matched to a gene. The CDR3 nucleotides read TGTGCCAGCGGGACTAGCGGTACAGATACGCAGTATTTT. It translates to CASGTSGTDTQYF.

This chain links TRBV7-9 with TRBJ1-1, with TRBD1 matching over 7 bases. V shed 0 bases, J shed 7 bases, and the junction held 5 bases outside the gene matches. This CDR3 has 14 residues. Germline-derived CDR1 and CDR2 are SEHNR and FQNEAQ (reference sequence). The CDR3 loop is CASSLAGTVLEAFF. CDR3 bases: TGTGCCAGCAGCTTAGCGGGGACAGTCCTTGAAGCTTTCTTT.

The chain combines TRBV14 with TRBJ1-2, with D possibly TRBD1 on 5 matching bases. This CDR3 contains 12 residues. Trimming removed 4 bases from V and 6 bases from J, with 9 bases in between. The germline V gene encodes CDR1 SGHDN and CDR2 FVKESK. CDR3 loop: CASSPLGHGYTF. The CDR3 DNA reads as TGTGCCAGCAGCCCGTTGGGGCATGGCTACACCTTC.

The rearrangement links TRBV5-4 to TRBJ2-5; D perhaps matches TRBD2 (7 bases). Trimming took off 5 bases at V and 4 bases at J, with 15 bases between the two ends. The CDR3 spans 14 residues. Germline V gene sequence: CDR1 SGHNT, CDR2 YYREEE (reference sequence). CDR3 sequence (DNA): TGTGCCAGCAGGCGGAGGGGGGGAGGAGAGACCCAGTACTTC. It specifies CASRRRGGGETQYF.

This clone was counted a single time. As DNA, the CDR3 is TGTGCCAGCAGTTTATCCAGCGGGGCCCTCTCCTACAATGAGCAGTTCTTC. As protein: CASSLSSGALSYNEQFF. The chain carries TRBV27 and TRBJ2-1, with TRBD2 matching over 7 bases. Looked up from germline, CDR1 is MNHEY and CDR2 is SMNVEV (reference sequence). The junction had 5 bases not matched to a gene; V was cut back by 0 bases and J by 0 bases. This CDR3 is built from 17 residues.

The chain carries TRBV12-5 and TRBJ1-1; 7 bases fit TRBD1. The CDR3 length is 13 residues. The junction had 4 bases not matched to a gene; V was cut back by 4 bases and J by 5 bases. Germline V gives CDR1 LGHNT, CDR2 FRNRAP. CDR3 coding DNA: TGTGCTAGTGGTTCGGCAGGGGGTACTGAAGCTTTCTTT. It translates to CASGSAGGTEAFF.

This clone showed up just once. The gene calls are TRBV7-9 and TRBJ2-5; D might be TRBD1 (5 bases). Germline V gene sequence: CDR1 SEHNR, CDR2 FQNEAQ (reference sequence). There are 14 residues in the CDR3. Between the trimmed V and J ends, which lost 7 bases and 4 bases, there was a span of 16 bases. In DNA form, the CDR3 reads TGTGCCAGCACCAACCAGGGTGGGCTAGAGACCCAGTACTTC. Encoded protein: CASTNQGGLETQYF.

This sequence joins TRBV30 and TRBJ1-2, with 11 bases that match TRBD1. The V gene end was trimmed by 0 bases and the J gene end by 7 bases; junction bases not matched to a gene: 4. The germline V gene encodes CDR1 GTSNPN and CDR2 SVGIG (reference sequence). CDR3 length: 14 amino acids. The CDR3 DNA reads TGTGCCTGGAGTGTGGGGACAGGGGGAAGTGGCTACACCTTC. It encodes CAWSVGTGGSGYTF. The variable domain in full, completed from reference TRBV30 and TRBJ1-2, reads SQTIHQWPATLVQPVGSPLSLECTVEGTSNPNLYWYRQAAGRGLQLLFYSVGIGQISSEVPQNLSASRPQDRQFILSSKKLLLSDSGFYLCAWSVGTGGSGYTFGSGTRLTVV.

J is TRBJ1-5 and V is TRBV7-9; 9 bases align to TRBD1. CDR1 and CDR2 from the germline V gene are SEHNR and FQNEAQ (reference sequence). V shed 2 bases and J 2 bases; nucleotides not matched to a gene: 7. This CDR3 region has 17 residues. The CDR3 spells CASSLLQGAFGNQPQHF. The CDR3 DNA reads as TGTGCCAGCAGCTTATTACAGGGGGCGTTCGGCAATCAGCCCCAGCATTTT.

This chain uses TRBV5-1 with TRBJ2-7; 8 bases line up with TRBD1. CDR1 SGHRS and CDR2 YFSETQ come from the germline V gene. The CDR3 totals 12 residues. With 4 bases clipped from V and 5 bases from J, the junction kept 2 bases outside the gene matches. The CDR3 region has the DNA TGCGCCAGCAGCCGACAGGGGAACGAGCAGTACTTC. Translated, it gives CASSRQGNEQYF.

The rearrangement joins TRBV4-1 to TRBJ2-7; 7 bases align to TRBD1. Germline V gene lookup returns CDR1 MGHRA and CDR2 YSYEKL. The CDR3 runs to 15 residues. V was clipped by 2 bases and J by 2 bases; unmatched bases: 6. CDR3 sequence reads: CASSQLSRGPYEQYF. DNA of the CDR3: TGCGCCAGCAGCCAATTGTCAAGGGGGCCCTACGAGCAGTACTTC.

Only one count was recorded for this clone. As DNA, the CDR3 is TGCGCCAGCAGCTTGAATAGCGGCCAAGAGACCCAGTACTTC. It codes for CASSLNSGQETQYF. The rearrangement links TRBV5-1 to TRBJ2-5; tentative D call: TRBD2 (6 bases). From germline, CDR1 is SGHRS and CDR2 YFSETQ. The V end lost 1 base, the J end lost 1 base, and 8 bases lay between the germline ends. The CDR3 has 14 residues. The complete variable domain, with remaining parts taken from reference TRBV5-1 and TRBJ2-5, reads KAGVTQTPRYLIKTRGQQVTLSCSPISGHRSVSWYQQTPGQGLQFLFEYFSETQRNKGNFPGRFSGRQFSNSRSEMNVSTLELGDSALYLCASSLNSGQETQYFGPGTRLLVL.

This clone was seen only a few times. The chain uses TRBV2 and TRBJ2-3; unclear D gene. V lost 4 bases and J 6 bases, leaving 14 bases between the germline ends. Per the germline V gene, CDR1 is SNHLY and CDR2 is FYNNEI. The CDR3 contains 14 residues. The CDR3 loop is CASSGFELLDTQYF. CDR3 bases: TGTGCCAGCAGTGGATTCGAGCTTCTGGATACGCAGTATTTT.

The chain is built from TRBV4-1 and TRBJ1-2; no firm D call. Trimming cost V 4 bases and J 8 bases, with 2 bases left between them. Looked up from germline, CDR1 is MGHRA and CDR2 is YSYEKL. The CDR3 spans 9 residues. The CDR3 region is CASSPGYTF. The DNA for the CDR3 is TGCGCCAGCAGCCCAGGCTACACCTTC.

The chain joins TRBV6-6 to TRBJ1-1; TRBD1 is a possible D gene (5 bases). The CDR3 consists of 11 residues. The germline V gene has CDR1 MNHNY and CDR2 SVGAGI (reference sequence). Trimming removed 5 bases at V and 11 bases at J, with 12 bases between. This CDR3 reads CASSRDSPAFF. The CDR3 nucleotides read TGTGCCAGCAGTAGAGACAGCCCGGCTTTCTTT.

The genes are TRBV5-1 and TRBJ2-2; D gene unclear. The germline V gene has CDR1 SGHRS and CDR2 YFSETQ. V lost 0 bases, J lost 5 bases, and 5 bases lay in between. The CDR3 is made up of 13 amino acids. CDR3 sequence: CASSLGETGELFF. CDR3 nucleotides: TGCGCCAGCAGCTTGGGAGAGACCGGGGAGCTGTTTTTT.

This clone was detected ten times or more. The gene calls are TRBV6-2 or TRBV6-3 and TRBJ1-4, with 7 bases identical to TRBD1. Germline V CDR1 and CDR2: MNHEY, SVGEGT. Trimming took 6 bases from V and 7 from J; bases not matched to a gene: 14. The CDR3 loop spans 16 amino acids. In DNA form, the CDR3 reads TGTGCCAGCAGCCTTACTTCCGACAGGGTAGCTGAAAAACTGTTTTTT. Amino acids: CASSLTSDRVAEKLFF.

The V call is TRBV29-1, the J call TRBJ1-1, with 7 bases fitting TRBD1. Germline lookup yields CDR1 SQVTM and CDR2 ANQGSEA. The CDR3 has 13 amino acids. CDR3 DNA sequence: TGCACCGCAGGGGGAAGGTGGGGTACTGAAGCTTTCTTT. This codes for CTAGGRWGTEAFF.

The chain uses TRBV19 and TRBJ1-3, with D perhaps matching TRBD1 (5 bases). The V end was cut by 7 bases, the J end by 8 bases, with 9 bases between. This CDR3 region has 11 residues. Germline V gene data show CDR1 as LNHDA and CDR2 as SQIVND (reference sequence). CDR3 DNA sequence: TGTGCCAGTAAAATAGGGGACACCATATATTTT. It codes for CASKIGDTIYF.

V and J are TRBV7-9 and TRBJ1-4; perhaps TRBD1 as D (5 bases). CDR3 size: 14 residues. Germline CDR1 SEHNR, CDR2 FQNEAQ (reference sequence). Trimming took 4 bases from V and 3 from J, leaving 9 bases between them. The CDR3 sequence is CASSSGVPNEKLFF. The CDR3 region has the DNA TGTGCCAGCAGCTCGGGGGTTCCTAATGAAAAACTGTTTTTT.

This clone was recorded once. The CDR3 DNA follows: TGCGCCAGCAGTTTACAGGGGAACTATGGCTACACCTTC. It yields the protein CASSLQGNYGYTF. The chain is built from TRBV10-1 and TRBJ1-2; 7 nucleotides agree with TRBD1. Germline assignment: CDR1 WNHNN and CDR2 SYGVQD (reference sequence). With V trimmed by 5 bases and J by 2 bases, 2 bases remained unmatched. The CDR3 runs to 13 residues.

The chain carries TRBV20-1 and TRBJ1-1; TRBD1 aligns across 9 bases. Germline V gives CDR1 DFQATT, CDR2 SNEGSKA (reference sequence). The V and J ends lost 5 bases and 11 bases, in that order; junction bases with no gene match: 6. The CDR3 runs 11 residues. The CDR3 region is CSAPLTGGAFF. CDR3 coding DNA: TGCAGTGCTCCATTGACAGGGGGGGCTTTCTTT.

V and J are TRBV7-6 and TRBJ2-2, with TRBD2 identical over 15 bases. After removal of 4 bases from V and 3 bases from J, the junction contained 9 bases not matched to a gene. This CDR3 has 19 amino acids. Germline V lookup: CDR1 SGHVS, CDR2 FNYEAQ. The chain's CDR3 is CASSSWTSGGARHTGELFF. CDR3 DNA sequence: TGTGCCAGCAGCTCTTGGACTAGCGGGGGGGCCCGTCACACCGGGGAGCTGTTTTTT.

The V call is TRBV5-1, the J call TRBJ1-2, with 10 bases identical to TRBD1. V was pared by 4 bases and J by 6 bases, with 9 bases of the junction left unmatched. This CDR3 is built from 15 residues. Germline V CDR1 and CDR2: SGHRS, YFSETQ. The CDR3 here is CASSASTGGTHGYTF. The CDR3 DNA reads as TGCGCCAGCAGCGCCTCGACAGGGGGCACCCATGGCTACACCTTC.

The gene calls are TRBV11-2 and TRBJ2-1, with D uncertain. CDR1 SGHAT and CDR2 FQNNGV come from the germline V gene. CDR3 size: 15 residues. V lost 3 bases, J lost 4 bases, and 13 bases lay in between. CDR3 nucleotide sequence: TGTGCCAGCAGCTTTACAGTCCCAGGATACAATGAGCAGTTCTTC. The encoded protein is CASSFTVPGYNEQFF.

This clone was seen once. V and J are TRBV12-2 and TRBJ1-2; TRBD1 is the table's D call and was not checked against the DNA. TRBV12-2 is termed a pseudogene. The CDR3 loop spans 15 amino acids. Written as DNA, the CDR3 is TGTGCAAGTCGCCTCCAGGGCGCGCAGAACTATGGCTACACCTTC. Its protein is CASRLQGAQNYGYTF.

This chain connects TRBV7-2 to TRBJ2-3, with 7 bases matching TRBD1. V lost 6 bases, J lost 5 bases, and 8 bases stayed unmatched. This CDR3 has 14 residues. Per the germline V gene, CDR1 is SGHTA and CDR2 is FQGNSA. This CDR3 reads CASRSGQVVDTQYF. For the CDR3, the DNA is TGTGCCAGCAGGTCCGGACAGGTTGTAGATACGCAGTATTTT.

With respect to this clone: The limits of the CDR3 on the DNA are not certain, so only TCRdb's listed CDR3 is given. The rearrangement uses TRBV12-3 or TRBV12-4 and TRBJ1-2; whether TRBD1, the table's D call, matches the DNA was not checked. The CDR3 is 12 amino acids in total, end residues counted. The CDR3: CASSLVGQGSTF.

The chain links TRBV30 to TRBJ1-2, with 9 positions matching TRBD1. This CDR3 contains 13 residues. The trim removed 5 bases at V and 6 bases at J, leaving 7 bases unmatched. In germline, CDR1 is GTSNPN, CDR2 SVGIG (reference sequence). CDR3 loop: CAWEPGTGNGYTF. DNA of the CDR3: TGTGCCTGGGAGCCCGGGACAGGGAATGGCTACACCTTC.